Listed below are T cell receptor beta chains from one sample, sequenced in a study of blood T cell repertoires in COVID-19. Sequenced by immunoSEQ multiplex PCR; TCRdb stores in-frame clones only, minus some. The sample lists over 200,000 clones, more than 80% occurring once. The sample comprised peripheral blood. The receptors were sampled from a young man with COVID-19, enrolled during active disease. Each CDR3 is given with its conserved first and last residue.

j_gene,v_gene,CDR3aa
TRBJ2-1,TRBV6-5,CASSSGVVSQFF
TRBJ1-2,TRBV12-3/TRBV12-4,CASSVQGHYGYTF
TRBJ2-7,TRBV18,CASSPGQAHSYEQYF
TRBJ1-1,TRBV11-1,CASSPRTGFNAEAFF
TRBJ1-1,TRBV6-4,CASSVGLRTEAFF
TRBJ1-5,TRBV6-5,CASSYSAGQPQHF
TRBJ1-1,TRBV9,CASSPRGSLGGNTEAFF
TRBJ1-2,TRBV6-5,CASYRQGGYGYTF
TRBJ1-1,TRBV4-3,CASSPDSLNTEAFF
TRBJ1-2,TRBV18,CASSPWPSGDGYTF
TRBJ2-7,TRBV6-5,CASRRSTGGLYEQYF
TRBJ2-2,TRBV4-3,CASSQDHLGARTGELFF
TRBJ1-5,TRBV7-2,CASSSDRVAQPQHF
TRBJ1-1,TRBV15,CATSRDRNTEAFF
TRBJ1-2,TRBV5-1,CASSLDGQGAVNYGYTF
TRBJ1-2,TRBV9,CASSVNGRINYGYTF
TRBJ1-3,TRBV7-9,CASSLALKGNTIYF
TRBJ1-2,TRBV18,CASSKGQLYGYTF
TRBJ2-7,TRBV7-2,CASSFSSGIFYEQYF
TRBJ1-1,TRBV4-2,CASSQDRDSQKAKNTEAFF
TRBJ1-2,TRBV6-5,CASSYRSYPSYGYTF
TRBJ1-1,TRBV18,CASSPRQGARMNTEAFF
TRBJ1-5,TRBV7-2,CASSLAQGAGQPQHF
TRBJ2-7,TRBV2,CASSKGPGPAYEQYF
TRBJ1-2,TRBV18,CASSPPVQGTYGYTF
TRBJ2-7,TRBV7-2,CASSLVREGFYEQYF
TRBJ1-3,TRBV6-5,CASSPRGGGNTIYF
TRBJ1-3,TRBV18,CASSPRDSRITIYF
TRBJ2-2,TRBV24-1,CATRDPTGGSGELFF
TRBJ2-1,TRBV7-9,CASNLGGYNEQFF
TRBJ2-2,TRBV6-5,CASSYAGQVTGELFF
TRBJ1-6,TRBV19,CASSVLRGTYNSPLHF
TRBJ2-1,TRBV30,CAWSLYNEQFF
TRBJ1-1,TRBV6-6,CASSYSFQGAAEAFF
TRBJ2-1,TRBV28,CASSLWSSGRNEQFF
TRBJ1-2,TRBV7-9,CASSFGRGLFGYTF
TRBJ1-2,TRBV16,CASSQSPAAGEGGYTF